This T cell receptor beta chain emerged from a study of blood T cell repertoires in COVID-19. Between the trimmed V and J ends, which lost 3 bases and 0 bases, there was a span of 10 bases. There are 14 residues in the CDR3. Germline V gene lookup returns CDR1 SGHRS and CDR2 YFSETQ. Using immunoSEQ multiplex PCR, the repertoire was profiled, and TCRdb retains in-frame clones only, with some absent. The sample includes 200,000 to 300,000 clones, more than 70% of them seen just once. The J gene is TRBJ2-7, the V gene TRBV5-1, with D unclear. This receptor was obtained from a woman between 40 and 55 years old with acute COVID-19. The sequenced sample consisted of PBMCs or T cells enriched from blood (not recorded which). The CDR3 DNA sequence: TGCGCCAGCAGCTCGTCTATGAGCTCCTACGAGCAGTACTTC. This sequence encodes CASSSSMSSYEQYF.